The rows below give T cell receptor beta chains drawn from one sample of a study of chemoradiotherapy in HPV16-positive cancers. Method: immunoSEQ multiplex PCR; TCRdb's copy keeps in-frame clones and lacks some. Of 5,700 or so clones in the sample, over 55% were seen once. Sequences were derived from tumor tissue, sampled from a patient who underwent chemoradiotherapy. The receptors originated from a human donor with HPV-associated anogenital cancer. Both conserved end residues are part of each CDR3. A D gene is named only where the DNA matches it firmly. For some rows the clone size is stated as once, few or many, or as a class when expanded; others skip it.

d_gene	v_gene	abundance	j_gene	CDR3nt	CDR3aa
-	TRBV7-2	once	TRBJ1-1	TGTGCCAGCAGCTCGAAGAGGACCGAGGGAGCTTTCTTT	CASSSKRTEGAFF
TRBD2	TRBV7-3	once	TRBJ2-3	TGTGCCAGCAGCTACACAGCGGGAGAAACAGATACGCAGTATTTT	CASSYTAGETDTQYF
TRBD1	TRBV27	-	TRBJ2-7	TGTGCCAGCGGGGAACAGGGGGCTTACGAGCAGTACTTC	CASGEQGAYEQYF
-	TRBV19	-	TRBJ1-1	TGTGCCAGTAGTCCCGCTCCGGGGCCAGAAGCTTTCTTT	CASSPAPGPEAFF
-	TRBV27	-	TRBJ2-7	TGTGCCAGCAGTGAGACTAGCTCCTACGAGCAGTACTTC	CASSETSSYEQYF
-	TRBV9	few	TRBJ2-1	TGTGCCAGCAGCGTAGGTGCGAACTCGATACAATATGAGCAGTTCTTC	CASSVGANSIQYEQFF
-	TRBV7-9	-	TRBJ2-3	TGTGCCAGCAGCTTAGGGTCCGGGCTGCAGGTTGCGCAGTATTTT	CASSLGSGLQVAQYF
TRBD2	TRBV7-3	once	TRBJ2-2	TGTGCCAGCAGGGAAGCGGGAGGGACCGGGGAGCTGTTTTTT	CASREAGGTGELFF
-	TRBV19	-	TRBJ1-5	TGTGCCACCCATCCGCTGGGGGGATATAGCAATCAGCCCCAGCATTTT	CATHPLGGYSNQPQHF
-	TRBV11-3	-	TRBJ2-3	TGTGCCAGCAGCTTAGATTCGGCAGATACGCAGTATTTT	CASSLDSADTQYF
-	TRBV5-8	-	TRBJ2-1	TGTGCCAGCGCGGCAAGGGCCAGCTCCTACAATGAGCAGTTCTTC	CASAARASSYNEQFF
-	TRBV6-1	-	TRBJ2-5	TGTGCCAGCAGTGGATGGGGACAAAAAGAGACCCAGTACTTC	CASSGWGQKETQYF
TRBD1	TRBV30	-	TRBJ1-1	TGTGCCTGGAGTGTCGTTCTCGGGACAGGGCTCACTGAAGCTTTCTTT	CAWSVVLGTGLTEAFF
-	TRBV11-2	-	TRBJ1-1	TGTGCCAGCGGGAACATTGGTGAAGCTTTCTTT	CASGNIGEAFF
-	TRBV14	-	TRBJ1-2	TGTGCCAGCAGCCGATTAGGGGGTGGCGAGAACTATGGCTACACCTTC	CASSRLGGGENYGYTF
TRBD2	TRBV4-2	-	TRBJ2-3	TGTGCCAGCAGCCAAGCTACGACTAGCGGGACGGATACGCAGTATTTT	CASSQATTSGTDTQYF